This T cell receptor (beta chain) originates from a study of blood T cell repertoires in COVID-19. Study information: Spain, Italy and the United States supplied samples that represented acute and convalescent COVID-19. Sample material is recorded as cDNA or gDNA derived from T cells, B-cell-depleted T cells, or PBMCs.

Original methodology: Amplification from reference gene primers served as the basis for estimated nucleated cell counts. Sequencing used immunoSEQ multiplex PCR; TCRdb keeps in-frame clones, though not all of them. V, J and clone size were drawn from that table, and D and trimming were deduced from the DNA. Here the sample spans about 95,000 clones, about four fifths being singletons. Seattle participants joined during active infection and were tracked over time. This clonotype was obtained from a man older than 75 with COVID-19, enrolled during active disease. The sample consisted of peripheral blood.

The CDR3 coding sequence is TGTGCCAGCAGCCCCTCTCAAAAGAGCGGGGGCAATGAGCAGTTCTTC. This gives the protein CASSPSQKSGGNEQFF. The chain employs TRBV5-4 and TRBJ2-1; 8 nucleotides line up with TRBD2. With V trimmed by 4 bases and J by 6 bases, 12 bases remained unmatched. The CDR3 runs to 16 residues. In germline, CDR1 is SGHNT, CDR2 YYREEE (reference sequence).